This T cell receptor (beta chain) comes out of a study of blood T cell repertoires in COVID-19. Produced via immunoSEQ multiplex PCR; TCRdb's table is partial and in-frame only. This sample carries 50,000 to 60,000 clones, over 75% of them seen once, and the ten largest clones take about an eighth. Sequencing input: peripheral blood. The TCR was taken from a human donor in a cohort sampled during active COVID-19.

CDR3 region: CASSPGTGDMFYLGELFF. The CDR3 DNA reads TGTGCCAGTAGTCCCGGGACAGGGGATATGTTTTATCTAGGGGAGCTGTTTTTT. The chain links TRBV19 to TRBJ2-2; 10 bases agree with TRBD1. The CDR3 is 18 amino acids. Looked up from germline, CDR1 is LNHDA and CDR2 is SQIVND (reference sequence). Trimming cost V 5 bases and J 8 bases; bases outside gene matches: 17.